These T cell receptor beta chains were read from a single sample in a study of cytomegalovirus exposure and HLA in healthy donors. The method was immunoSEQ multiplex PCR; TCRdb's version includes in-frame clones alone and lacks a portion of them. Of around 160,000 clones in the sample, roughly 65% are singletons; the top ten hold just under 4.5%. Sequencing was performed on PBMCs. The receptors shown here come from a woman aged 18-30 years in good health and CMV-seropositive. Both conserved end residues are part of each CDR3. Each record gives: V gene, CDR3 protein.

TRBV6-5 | CASSRRDIAYEQYF
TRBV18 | CASSPPGQAGYEQYF
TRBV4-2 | CASSQGALQETQYF
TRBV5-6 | CASSSPMRYPRNTIYF
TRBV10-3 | CATYQGYEQYF
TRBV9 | CASSVPSSGSPDEQFF
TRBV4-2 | CASSHDGTTTTEAFF
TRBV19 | CASRLGAQRNTEAFF
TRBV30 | CAWSVYETYEQYF
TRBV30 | CAWSFRGWNSGNTIYF
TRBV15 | CATSRGQGQGRISGNTIYF
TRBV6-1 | CASLRDRGMNTEAFF
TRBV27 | CASSMEENTEAFF
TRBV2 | CASRAQGANSPLHF
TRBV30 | CACGLAGGNEQFF
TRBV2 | CAHRDSNEQFF
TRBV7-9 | CASSSLTYTDTQYF
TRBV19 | CASSITMVTEQFF
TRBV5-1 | CASKFGGNNEQFF
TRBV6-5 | CASGRTVTEYEQYF
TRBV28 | CASRPPDRAWQPQHF
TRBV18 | CASSRTGGAGQPQHF
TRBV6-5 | CASRGGQAKNIQYF
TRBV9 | CASSAGGGSGSYEQYF